Listed here are 20 T cell receptor beta chains from one sample, sequenced in a study of blood T cell repertoires in COVID-19 (TCRdb year 2020). Library construction relied on the immunoSEQ multiplex PCR assay. TCRdb obtained this table from immuneACCESS and retained in-frame rearrangements with V and J assigned. These tables miss some clones; where compared with another copy, unresolved V genes account for less than half of the shortfall, and the remainder is unexplained. The sample contains 250,000 to 350,000 clones, approximately 89% of them found a single time. Clones ranked in the top ten supply about an eighth of the sample. Sequenced input: peripheral blood. Receptors were obtained from a woman in her fifties or sixties with acute or convalescent COVID-19.

The chain recombines TRBV18 with TRBJ1-5, with 7 bases aligning to TRBD1. The CDR3 loop spans 16 amino acids. V lost 3 bases, J lost 7 bases, and 12 bases stayed unmatched. Germline V CDR1 and CDR2: KGHSH, LQKENI. The CDR3 here is CASSPQKQGTGQPQHF. In DNA form, the CDR3 reads TGTGCCAGCTCACCCCAAAAACAGGGGACGGGCCAGCCCCAGCATTTT. The full variable domain, completed using reference TRBV18 and TRBJ1-5, is NAGVMQNPRHLVRRRGQEARLRCSPMKGHSHVYWYRQLPEEGLKFMVYLQKENIIDESGMPKERFSAEFPKEGPSILRIQQVVRGDSAAYFCASSPQKQGTGQPQHFGDGTRLSIL.

The rearrangement joins TRBV30 to TRBJ1-2, with TRBD1 identical over 7 bases. The CDR3 is 14 amino acids. J lost 5 bases, V lost 3 bases, and 9 bases had no gene match. Germline V lookup: CDR1 GTSNPN, CDR2 SVGIG (reference sequence). The CDR3 reads CAWSGTVGRYGYTF. CDR3 nucleotides: TGTGCCTGGAGCGGGACAGTCGGACGATATGGCTACACCTTC.

This chain links TRBV6-4 with TRBJ2-2; the D gene is possibly TRBD2 (5 bases). The germline CDR1 and CDR2 sequences are MRHNA and SNTAGT. This CDR3 contains 15 residues. Trimming pared 4 bases from V and 0 bases from J, leaving 9 bases between. CDR3 residues: CASSAGGSNTGELFF. The CDR3 DNA is TGTGCCAGCAGTGCCGGCGGGTCGAACACCGGGGAGCTGTTTTTT.

This clone was counted a single time. This rearrangement joins TRBV3-1 (or the pseudogene TRBV3-2) to TRBJ2-7, with a possible D match to TRBD2 (6 bases). CDR1 and CDR2 from the germline V gene are LGHDT and YNNKEL (reference sequence). This CDR3 contains 13 residues. Trimming pared 1 base from V and 3 bases from J, leaving 7 bases between. The CDR3 bases are TGTGCCAGCAGCCAAGGGGGGGTCTACGAGCAGTACTTC. Its protein is CASSQGGVYEQYF.

The V gene is TRBV27, the J gene TRBJ2-5; TRBD2 aligns across 10 bases. After removal of 5 bases from V and 5 bases from J, the junction contained 8 bases not matched to a gene. Germline-derived CDR1 and CDR2 are MNHEY and SMNVEV (reference sequence). This CDR3 is built from 15 residues. The DNA for the CDR3 is TGTGCCAGCAGTCCAATAGCGGGGGGAGGCGAGACCCAGTACTTC. Translation: CASSPIAGGGETQYF.

The rearrangement links TRBV7-2 to TRBJ1-4, with D maybe TRBD1 (5 bases). Germline V gene lookup returns CDR1 SGHTA and CDR2 FQGNSA. V lost 1 base and J 7 bases, leaving 10 bases between the germline ends. The CDR3 loop spans 14 amino acids. The CDR3 protein is CASSLDRGSEKLFF. The CDR3 DNA reads as TGTGCCAGCAGCTTAGATCGGGGGAGTGAAAAACTGTTTTTT.

The rearrangement joins TRBV5-1 to TRBJ2-3; 7 nucleotides line up with TRBD2. The V and J ends lost 0 bases and 4 bases, in that order; junction bases with no gene match: 14. Germline CDR1 and CDR2: SGHRS and YFSETQ. The length of the CDR3 is 18 residues. In DNA, the CDR3 is TGCGCCAGCAGCTTGGGGGTCCTTGGAGCGGGAAGGGCAGATACGCAGTATTTT. Residues: CASSLGVLGAGRADTQYF.

The rearrangement uses TRBV15 and TRBJ1-2; 7 nucleotides align to TRBD1. Germline CDR1 is LNHNV and CDR2 is YYDKDF (reference sequence). V dropped 3 bases and J dropped 8; count of bases not matched to a gene: 9. The CDR3 is made up of 14 amino acids. The DNA for the CDR3 is TGTGCCACCAGCAGCCCGGAGACAGGGCGCGGCTACACCTTC. Translation gives CATSSPETGRGYTF.

This clone has a handful of counts. The V gene is TRBV5-4, the J gene TRBJ1-2, with 7 bases matching TRBD1. The germline CDR1 and CDR2 sequences are SGHNT and YYREEE (reference sequence). Trimming took 4 bases from V and 6 from J; bases not matched to a gene: 12. The CDR3 totals 15 residues. CDR3 sequence (DNA): TGTGCCAGCAGCCCCGACAGGGTGGGGATCCATGGCTACACCTTC. Translating gives CASSPDRVGIHGYTF.

This chain links TRBV7-8 with TRBJ1-3, with TRBD1 as a possible D gene (5 bases). CDR3 length: 13 residues. Germline V lookup: CDR1 SGHVS, CDR2 FQNEAQ. V was trimmed by 1 base and J by 7 bases, leaving 8 bases between them. The CDR3 region is CASSLDRGNTIYF. CDR3 nucleotide sequence: TGTGCCAGCAGCTTAGATCGGGGGAACACCATATATTTT.

This chain links TRBV7-2 with TRBJ2-1, with a possible D match to TRBD1 (5 bases). The ends were cut back, 3 bases at V and 8 bases at J, with 11 bases in the middle. The CDR3 totals 13 residues. Germline V gene lookup returns CDR1 SGHTA and CDR2 FQGNSA. The CDR3 nucleotides read TGTGCCAGCAGCTTTTCAGGGCGCGATGAGCAGTTCTTC. Translated, it gives CASSFSGRDEQFF.

The chain combines TRBV11-2 with TRBJ1-6; D may be TRBD1 (6 bases). Germline CDR1 SGHAT, CDR2 FQNNGV. V lost 5 bases to trimming and J lost 10 bases, with 15 bases between them. The CDR3 has 14 amino acids. The CDR3 loop reads CASSPTGLSSPLHF. CDR3 coding DNA: TGTGCCAGCAGCCCGACAGGACTTTCGTCACCCCTCCACTTT.

This chain uses TRBV7-9 with TRBJ2-2; 11 bases match TRBD2. After removal of 6 bases from V and 2 bases from J, the junction contained 8 bases not matched to a gene. Germline values: CDR1 SEHNR, CDR2 FQNEAQ (reference sequence). The CDR3 loop spans 17 amino acids. The CDR3 DNA is TGTGCCAGCAGACCGGGACTAGCGGAACCCAACACCGGGGAGCTGTTTTTT. Amino acid sequence: CASRPGLAEPNTGELFF.

V gene TRBV2 combines with J gene TRBJ2-7; possible D gene TRBD1, 5 bases. V lost 4 bases and J lost 3, with 10 bases in between. This CDR3 region has 13 residues. In germline, CDR1 is SNHLY, CDR2 FYNNEI. CDR3 nucleotides: TGTGCCAGCAGTGTAGGGGTGAGCTACGAGCAGTACTTC. Encoded protein: CASSVGVSYEQYF. The full variable domain, its missing parts supplied by reference TRBV2 and TRBJ2-7, is EPEVTQTPSHQVTQMGQEVILRCVPISNHLYFYWYRQILGQKVEFLVSFYNNEISEKSEIFDDQFSVERPDGSNFTLKIRSTKLEDSAMYFCASSVGVSYEQYFGPGTRLTVT.

The chain joins TRBV7-9 to TRBJ1-2, with no clear D. The CDR3 runs to 14 residues. The germline CDR1 and CDR2 sequences are SEHNR and FQNEAQ (reference sequence). Trimming cost V 1 base and J 2 bases, with 8 bases left between them. The DNA for the CDR3 is TGTGCCAGCAGCTTAGGTACGCAGAACTATGGCTACACCTTC. This gives the protein CASSLGTQNYGYTF. Filled out from reference TRBV7-9 and TRBJ1-2, the complete variable domain reads DTGVSQNPRHKITKRGQNVTFRCDPISEHNRLYWYRQTLGQGPEFLTYFQNEAQLEKSRLLSDRFSAERPKGSFSTLEIQRTEQGDSAMYLCASSLGTQNYGYTFGSGTRLTVV.

The genes are TRBV7-9 and TRBJ1-4; no clear D gene. This CDR3 is built from 17 residues. Germline V gene data show CDR1 as SEHNR and CDR2 as FQNEAQ (reference sequence). The V gene lost 5 bases and the J gene lost 0 bases, with 16 bases spanning the gap. CDR3 in DNA: TGTGCCAGCAGCCCCCGGAGGACGGGCGCAACTAATGAAAAACTGTTTTTT. This sequence encodes CASSPRRTGATNEKLFF.

The chain couples TRBV5-3 to TRBJ1-3; maybe TRBD1 (5 bases). TRBV5-3 carries the ORF label, with uncertain function. The CDR3 length is 16 residues. Trimming stripped 2 bases from V and 4 bases from J, with 16 bases between. The CDR3 is CARSLNWGGLGNTIYF. CDR3 in DNA: TGTGCCAGAAGCTTAAACTGGGGGGGTCTGGGAAACACCATATATTTT.

V gene TRBV7-6 combines with J gene TRBJ2-7; TRBD2 matches at 7 bases. Germline V gives CDR1 SGHVS, CDR2 FNYEAQ. The ends lost 5 bases at V and 9 bases at J; junction bases unmatched: 10. This CDR3 is built from 13 residues. The CDR3 DNA reads as TGTGCCAGCAGCCCCCCTGGGACTACCAGGCAGTACTTC. It specifies CASSPPGTTRQYF.

The gene calls are TRBV24-1 and TRBJ2-2; 8 bases align to TRBD1. V shed 7 bases, J shed 6 bases, and the junction held 12 bases outside the gene matches. Germline V lookup: CDR1 KGHDR, CDR2 SFDVKD. There are 16 residues in the CDR3. The CDR3, as DNA: TGTGCCACCAGCAGACTTCAGGGGGCTGTGGCCGGGGAGCTGTTTTTT. Protein: CATSRLQGAVAGELFF.

This clone has just one count. The chain has TRBV2 and TRBJ2-7; 8 bases map to TRBD1. This CDR3 contains 17 residues. The V and J ends lost 0 bases and 0 bases, in that order; junction bases with no gene match: 7. In germline, CDR1 is SNHLY, CDR2 FYNNEI. The chain's CDR3 is CASSEATGASFSYEQYF. CDR3 DNA sequence: TGTGCCAGCAGTGAAGCGACAGGGGCGTCCTTCTCCTACGAGCAGTACTTC.